This T cell receptor beta chain was recorded in a study of T cells in Graves' hyperthyroidism and ophthalmopathy. This clonotype was seen at least ten times. As yet, its antigen is unknown. The CDR3 sequence is 15 residues long. The V gene end was trimmed by 4 bases and the J gene end by 7 bases; junction bases not matched to a gene: 12. Germline CDR1 reads SGHTA; CDR2 reads FQGNSA. Study-level points and caveats: Ophthalmopathy was identified by the model a median 6.5 months ahead of onset. A 13 V-J model separated ophthalmopathy from stable hyperthyroidism.

Patients were aged 18 to 65, had disease duration under 2 months, and had newly diagnosed hyperthyroidism. TCR beta CDR3 region amplification was performed from RNA transcripts. HTBI primers were used for first-round RT-PCR of the TCR CDR3. MiXCR, applied by TCRdb to the multiplex PCR reads, yields one record per CDR3 protein. This repertoire shows under 200,000 distinct CDR3 sequences, just under 9.5% found once; its top ten account for 22%. The sequencing sample was made of blood. This sequence joins TRBV7-2 and TRBJ2-5, with 7 nucleotides matching TRBD1. The receptor was derived from a woman under 30 with Graves' hyperthyroidism that later progressed to Graves' ophthalmopathy. This CDR3 is CASSSDRDRVATQYF. In DNA form, the CDR3 reads TGTGCCAGCAGCTCCGACAGGGATCGAGTAGCGACCCAGTACTTC. Supplemented by reference TRBV7-2 and TRBJ2-5, the full variable domain reads GAGVSQSPSNKVTEKGKDVELRCDPISGHTALYWYRQSLGQGLEFLIYFQGNSAPDKSGLPSDRFSAERTGGSVSTLTIQRTQQEDSAVYLCASSSDRDRVATQYFGPGTRLLVL.